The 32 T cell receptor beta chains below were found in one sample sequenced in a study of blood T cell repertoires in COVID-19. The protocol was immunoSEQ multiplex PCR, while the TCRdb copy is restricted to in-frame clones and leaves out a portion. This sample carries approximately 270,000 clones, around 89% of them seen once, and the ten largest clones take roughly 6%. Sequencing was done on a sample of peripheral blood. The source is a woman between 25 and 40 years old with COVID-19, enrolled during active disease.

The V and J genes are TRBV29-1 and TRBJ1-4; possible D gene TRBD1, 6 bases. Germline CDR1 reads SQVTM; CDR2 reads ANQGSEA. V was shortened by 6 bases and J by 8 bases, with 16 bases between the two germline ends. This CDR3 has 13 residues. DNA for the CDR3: TGCAGCGTCGAGGGGGGGTTCGAAGAAAAACTGTTTTTT. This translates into CSVEGGFEEKLFF.

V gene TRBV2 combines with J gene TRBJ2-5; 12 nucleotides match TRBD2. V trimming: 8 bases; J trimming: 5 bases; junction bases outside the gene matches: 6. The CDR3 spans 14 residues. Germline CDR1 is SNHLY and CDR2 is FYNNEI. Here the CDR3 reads CASAGLAGTETQYF. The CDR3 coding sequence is TGTGCCAGCGCAGGACTAGCGGGGACGGAGACCCAGTACTTC.

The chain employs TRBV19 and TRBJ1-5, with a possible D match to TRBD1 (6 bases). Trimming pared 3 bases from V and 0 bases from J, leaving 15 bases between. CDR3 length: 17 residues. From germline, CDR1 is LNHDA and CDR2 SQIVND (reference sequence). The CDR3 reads CASSMGAGLLSNQPQHF. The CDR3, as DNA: TGTGCCAGTAGTATGGGGGCCGGGCTCCTTAGCAATCAGCCCCAGCATTTT. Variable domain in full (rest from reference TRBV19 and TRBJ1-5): DGGITQSPKYLFRKEGQNVTLSCEQNLNHDAMYWYRQDPGQGLRLIYYSQIVNDFQKGDIAEGYSVSREKKESFPLTVTSAQKNPTAFYLCASSMGAGLLSNQPQHFGDGTRLSIL.

The CDR3 DNA reads as TGTGCCAGCAGCCCCCTTAGGAGGAATGAGCAGTTCTTC. Amino acids: CASSPLRRNEQFF. V gene TRBV5-6 combines with J gene TRBJ2-1, with D possibly TRBD2 on 5 matching bases. The CDR3 sequence is 13 residues long. Germline values: CDR1 SGHDT, CDR2 YYEEEE. Deletions cut 4 bases from V and 7 bases from J, with 12 bases between.

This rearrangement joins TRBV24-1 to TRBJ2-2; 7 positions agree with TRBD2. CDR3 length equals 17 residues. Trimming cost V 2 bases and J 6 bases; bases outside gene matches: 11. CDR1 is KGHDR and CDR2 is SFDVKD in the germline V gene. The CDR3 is CATSDWGRAERAGELFF. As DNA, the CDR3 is TGTGCCACCAGTGATTGGGGGAGGGCGGAGAGAGCCGGGGAGCTGTTTTTT.

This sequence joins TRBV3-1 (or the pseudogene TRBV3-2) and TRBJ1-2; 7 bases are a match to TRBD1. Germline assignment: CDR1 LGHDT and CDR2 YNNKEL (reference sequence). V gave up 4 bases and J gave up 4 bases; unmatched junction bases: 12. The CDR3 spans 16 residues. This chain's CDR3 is CASSPSGGTGFYGYTF. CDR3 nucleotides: TGTGCCAGCAGCCCGTCAGGGGGGACGGGGTTCTATGGCTACACCTTC.

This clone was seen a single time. Written as DNA, the CDR3 is TGTGCCACCAGTGACTACGGGAGAGGGGCCACAGATACGCAGTATTTT. Protein sequence: CATSDYGRGATDTQYF. The chain carries TRBV24-1 and TRBJ2-3; TRBD2 might be the D (6 bases). Deletions cut 4 bases from V and 2 bases from J, with 15 bases between. CDR3 length equals 16 residues. The germline V gene has CDR1 KGHDR and CDR2 SFDVKD.

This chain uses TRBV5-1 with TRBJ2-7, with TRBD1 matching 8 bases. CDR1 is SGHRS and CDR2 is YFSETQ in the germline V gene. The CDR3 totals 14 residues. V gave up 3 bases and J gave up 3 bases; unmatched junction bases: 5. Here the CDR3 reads CASSWGQAGYEQYF. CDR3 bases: TGCGCCAGCAGCTGGGGACAGGCGGGCTACGAGCAGTACTTC.

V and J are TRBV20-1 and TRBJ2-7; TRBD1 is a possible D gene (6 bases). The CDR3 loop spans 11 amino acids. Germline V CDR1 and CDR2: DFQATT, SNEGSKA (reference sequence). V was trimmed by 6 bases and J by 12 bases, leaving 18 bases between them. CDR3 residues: CSARQVIEAYF. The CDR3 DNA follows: TGCAGTGCAAGACAGGTCATAGAAGCGTACTTC.

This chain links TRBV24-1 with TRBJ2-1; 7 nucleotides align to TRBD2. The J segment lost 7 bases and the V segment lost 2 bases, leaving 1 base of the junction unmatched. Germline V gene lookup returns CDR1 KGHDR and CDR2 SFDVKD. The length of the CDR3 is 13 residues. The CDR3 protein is CATSDWRGNEQFF. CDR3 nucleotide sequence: TGTGCCACCAGTGATTGGCGGGGGAATGAGCAGTTCTTC.

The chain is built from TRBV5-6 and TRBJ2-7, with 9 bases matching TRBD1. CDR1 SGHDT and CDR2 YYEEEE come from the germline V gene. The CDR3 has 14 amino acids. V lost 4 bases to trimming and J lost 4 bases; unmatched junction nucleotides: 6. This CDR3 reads CASSPGTGLYEQYF. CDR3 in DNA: TGTGCCAGCAGCCCCGGGACAGGGCTTTACGAGCAGTACTTC.

CDR3 region: CASSLGGTEFTGELFF. The DNA of the CDR3 is TGTGCCAGCAGCTTAGGAGGGACAGAGTTCACCGGGGAGCTGTTTTTT. The chain uses TRBV7-2 and TRBJ2-2; 7 positions agree with TRBD1. V shed 1 base, J shed 4 bases, and the junction held 6 bases outside the gene matches. The CDR3 is 16 amino acids. In germline, CDR1 is SGHTA, CDR2 FQGNSA.

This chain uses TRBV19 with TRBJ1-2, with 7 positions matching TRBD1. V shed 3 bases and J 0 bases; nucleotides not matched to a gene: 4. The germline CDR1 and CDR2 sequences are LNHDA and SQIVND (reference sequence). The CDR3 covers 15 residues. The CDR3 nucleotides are TGTGCCAGTAGTATGGGACAGACGACTAACTATGGCTACACCTTC. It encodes CASSMGQTTNYGYTF. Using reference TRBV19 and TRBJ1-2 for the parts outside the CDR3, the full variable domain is DGGITQSPKYLFRKEGQNVTLSCEQNLNHDAMYWYRQDPGQGLRLIYYSQIVNDFQKGDIAEGYSVSREKKESFPLTVTSAQKNPTAFYLCASSMGQTTNYGYTFGSGTRLTVV.

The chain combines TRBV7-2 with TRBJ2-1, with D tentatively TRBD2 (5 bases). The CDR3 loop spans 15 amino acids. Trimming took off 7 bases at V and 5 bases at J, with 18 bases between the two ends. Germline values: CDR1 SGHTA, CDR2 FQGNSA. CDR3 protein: CASTRLRTSDNEQFF. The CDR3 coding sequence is TGTGCCAGCACCCGTTTACGGACTTCCGACAATGAGCAGTTCTTC. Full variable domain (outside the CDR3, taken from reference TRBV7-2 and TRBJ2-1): GAGVSQSPSNKVTEKGKDVELRCDPISGHTALYWYRQSLGQGLEFLIYFQGNSAPDKSGLPSDRFSAERTGGSVSTLTIQRTQQEDSAVYLCASTRLRTSDNEQFFGPGTRLTVL.

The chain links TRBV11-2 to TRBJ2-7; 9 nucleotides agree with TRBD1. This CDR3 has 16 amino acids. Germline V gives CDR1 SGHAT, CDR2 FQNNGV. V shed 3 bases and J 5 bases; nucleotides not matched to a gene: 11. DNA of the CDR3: TGTGCCAGCAGCTTTTCCGCTCCGGGACAGGGCCACGAGCAGTACTTC. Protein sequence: CASSFSAPGQGHEQYF.

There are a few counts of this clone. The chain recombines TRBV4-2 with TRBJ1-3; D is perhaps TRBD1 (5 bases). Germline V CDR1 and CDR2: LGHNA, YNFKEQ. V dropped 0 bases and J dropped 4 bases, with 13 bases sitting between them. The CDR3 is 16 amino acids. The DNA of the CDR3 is TGTGCCAGCAGCCAAGATCATCAGGGTGCGGGAAACACCATATATTTT. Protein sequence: CASSQDHQGAGNTIYF.

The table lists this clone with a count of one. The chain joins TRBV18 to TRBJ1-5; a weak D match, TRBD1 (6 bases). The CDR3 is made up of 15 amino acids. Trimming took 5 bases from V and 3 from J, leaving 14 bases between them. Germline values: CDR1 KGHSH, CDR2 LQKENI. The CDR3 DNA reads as TGTGCCAGCTCAACCGGGACACAGAACAATCAGCCCCAGCATTTT. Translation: CASSTGTQNNQPQHF.

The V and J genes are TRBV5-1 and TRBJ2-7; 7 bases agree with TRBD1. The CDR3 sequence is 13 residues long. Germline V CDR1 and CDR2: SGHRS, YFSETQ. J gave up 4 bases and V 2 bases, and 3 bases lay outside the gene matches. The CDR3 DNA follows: TGCGCCAGCAGCTTTCGACAGGGTTACGAGCAGTACTTC. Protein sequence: CASSFRQGYEQYF.

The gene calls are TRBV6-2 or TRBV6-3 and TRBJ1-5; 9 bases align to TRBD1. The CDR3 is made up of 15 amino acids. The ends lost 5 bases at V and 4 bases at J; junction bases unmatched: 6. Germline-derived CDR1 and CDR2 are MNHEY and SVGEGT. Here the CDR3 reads CASSLQGAGNQPQHF. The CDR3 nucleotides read TGTGCCAGCAGTCTACAGGGGGCAGGGAATCAGCCCCAGCATTTT.

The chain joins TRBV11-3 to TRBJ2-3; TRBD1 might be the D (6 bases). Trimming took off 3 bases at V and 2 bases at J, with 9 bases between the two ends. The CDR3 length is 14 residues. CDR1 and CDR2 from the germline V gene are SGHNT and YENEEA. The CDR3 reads CASSLDSATDTQYF. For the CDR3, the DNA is TGTGCCAGCAGCTTGGACAGTGCCACAGATACGCAGTATTTT.

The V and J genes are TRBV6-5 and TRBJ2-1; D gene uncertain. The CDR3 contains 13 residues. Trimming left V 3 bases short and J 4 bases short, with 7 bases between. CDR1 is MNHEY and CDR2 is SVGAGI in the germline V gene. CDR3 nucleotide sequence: TGTGCCAGCAGTTATGCGGCATACAATGAGCAGTTCTTC. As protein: CASSYAAYNEQFF.

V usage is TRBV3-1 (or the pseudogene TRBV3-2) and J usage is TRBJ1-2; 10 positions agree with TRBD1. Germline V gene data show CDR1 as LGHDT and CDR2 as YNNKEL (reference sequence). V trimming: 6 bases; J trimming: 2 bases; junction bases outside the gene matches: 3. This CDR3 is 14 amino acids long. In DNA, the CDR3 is TGTGCCAGCAGAGGGACAGGGGACAACTATGGCTACACCTTC. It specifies CASRGTGDNYGYTF.

CDR3 region: CASSQDWTSVSTDTQYF. The CDR3 nucleotides are TGCGCCAGCAGCCAAGACTGGACTAGCGTGTCCACAGATACGCAGTATTTT. The genes are TRBV4-3 and TRBJ2-3, with TRBD2 matching 9 bases. In germline, CDR1 is LGHNA, CDR2 YSLEER. Trimming took 0 bases from V and 2 from J; bases not matched to a gene: 6. The CDR3 is 17 residues long.

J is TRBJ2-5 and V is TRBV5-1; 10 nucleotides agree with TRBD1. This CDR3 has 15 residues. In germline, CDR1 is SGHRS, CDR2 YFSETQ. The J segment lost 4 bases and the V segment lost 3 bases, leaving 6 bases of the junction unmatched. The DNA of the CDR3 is TGCGCCAGCAGCTCGGGACAGGGGTTGGGAGAGACCCAGTACTTC. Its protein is CASSSGQGLGETQYF.

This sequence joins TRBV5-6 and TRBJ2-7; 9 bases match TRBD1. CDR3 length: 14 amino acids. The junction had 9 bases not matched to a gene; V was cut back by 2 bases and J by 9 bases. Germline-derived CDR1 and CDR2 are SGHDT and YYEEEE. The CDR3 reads CASSFRDRVLSQYV. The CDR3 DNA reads TGTGCCAGCAGCTTCCGGGACAGGGTTTTGTCGCAGTACGTC.

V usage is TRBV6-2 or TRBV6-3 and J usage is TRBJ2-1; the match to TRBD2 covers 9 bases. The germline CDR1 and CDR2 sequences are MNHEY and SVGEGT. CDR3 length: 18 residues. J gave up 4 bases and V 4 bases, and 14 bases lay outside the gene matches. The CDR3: CASSSSPSPGLAYNEQFF. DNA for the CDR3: TGTGCCAGCAGTTCCTCACCTAGTCCCGGACTAGCGTACAATGAGCAGTTCTTC.

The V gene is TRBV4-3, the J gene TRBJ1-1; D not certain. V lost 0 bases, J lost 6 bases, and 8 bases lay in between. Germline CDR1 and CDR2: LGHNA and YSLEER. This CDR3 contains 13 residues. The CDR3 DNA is TGCGCCAGCAGCCAAGATGTGAGAGCTGAAGCTTTCTTT. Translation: CASSQDVRAEAFF.

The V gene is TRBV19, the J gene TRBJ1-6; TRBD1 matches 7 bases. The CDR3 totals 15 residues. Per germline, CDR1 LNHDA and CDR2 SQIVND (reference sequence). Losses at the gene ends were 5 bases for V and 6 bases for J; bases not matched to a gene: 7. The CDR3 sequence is CASSASGTVNSPLHF. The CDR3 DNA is TGTGCCAGTAGTGCTTCCGGGACAGTTAATTCACCCCTCCACTTT.

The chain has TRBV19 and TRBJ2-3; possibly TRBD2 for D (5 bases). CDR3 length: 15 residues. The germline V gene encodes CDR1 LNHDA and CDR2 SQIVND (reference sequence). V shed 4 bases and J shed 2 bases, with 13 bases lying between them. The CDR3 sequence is CASSTLGSNTDTQYF. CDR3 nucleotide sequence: TGTGCCAGTAGTACACTAGGGAGTAACACAGATACGCAGTATTTT.

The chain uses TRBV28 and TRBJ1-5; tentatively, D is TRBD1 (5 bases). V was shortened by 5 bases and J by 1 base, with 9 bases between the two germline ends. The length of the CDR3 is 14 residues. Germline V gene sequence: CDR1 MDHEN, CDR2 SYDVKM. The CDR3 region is CASSDSYSNQPQHF. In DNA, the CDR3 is TGTGCCAGCAGTGACAGCTACAGCAATCAGCCCCAGCATTTT.

CDR3 nucleotide sequence: TGTGCCAGCAGTTTGGGCCCTTTAGCCAAAAACATTCAGTACTTC. It translates to CASSLGPLAKNIQYF. The J gene is TRBJ2-4, the V gene TRBV28, with no clear D. The CDR3 is 15 residues long. V was clipped by 3 bases and J by 0 bases, with 9 bases between them. CDR1 MDHEN and CDR2 SYDVKM come from the germline V gene.

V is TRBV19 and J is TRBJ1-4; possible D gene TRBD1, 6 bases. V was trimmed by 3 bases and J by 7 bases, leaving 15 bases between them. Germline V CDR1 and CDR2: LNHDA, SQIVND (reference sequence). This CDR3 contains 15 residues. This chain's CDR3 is CASSMMRGAGEKLFF. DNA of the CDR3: TGTGCCAGTAGTATGATGCGGGGGGCTGGTGAAAAACTGTTTTTT.